The clone carrying this T cell receptor (beta chain) was recorded many times. TCRdb ran MiXCR on the RT-PCR reads and lists one entry per CDR3 protein. The sample includes 550,000 to 600,000 distinct CDR3 sequences, about 10% of them seen just once. V was cut by 6 bases and J by 8 bases, with 23 bases left in between. CDR1 and CDR2 (germline): MDHEN, SYDVKM. This CDR3 is 16 amino acids long. This sample was included in a study of response to subunit inactivated influenza vaccine. This chain connects TRBV28 to TRBJ2-1; D not certain. This sequence originates from a middle-aged man who received an inactivated influenza vaccine. This material consisted of PBMCs from blood, taken on the day of vaccination. CDR3 DNA: TGTGCCAGCAGCCCAGCTGGAGAAGTGGGGTCGCATGAGCAGTTCTTC. It translates to CASSPAGEVGSHEQFF.